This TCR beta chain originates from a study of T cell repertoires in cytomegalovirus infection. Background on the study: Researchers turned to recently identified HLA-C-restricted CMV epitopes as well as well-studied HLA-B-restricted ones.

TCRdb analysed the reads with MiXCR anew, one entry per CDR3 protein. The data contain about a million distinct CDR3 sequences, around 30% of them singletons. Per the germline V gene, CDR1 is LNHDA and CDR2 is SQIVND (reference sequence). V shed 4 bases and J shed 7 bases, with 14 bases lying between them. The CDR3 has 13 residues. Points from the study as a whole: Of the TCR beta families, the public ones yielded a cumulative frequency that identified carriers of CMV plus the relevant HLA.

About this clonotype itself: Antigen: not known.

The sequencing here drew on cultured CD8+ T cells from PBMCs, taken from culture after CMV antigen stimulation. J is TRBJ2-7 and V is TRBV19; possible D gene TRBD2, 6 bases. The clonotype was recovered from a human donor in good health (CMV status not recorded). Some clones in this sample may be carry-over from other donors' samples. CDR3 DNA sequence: TGTGCCAGTAGTAGTTGGCGGGGTGGTGAGCAGTACTTC. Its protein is CASSSWRGGEQYF.